A selection of T cell receptor beta chains follows, all from one sample in a study of control samples from healthy donors and cancer patients. TCRdb keeps only in-frame clones here, not all; method: immunoSEQ multiplex PCR. This table has some 80,000 clones, 89% appearing once. The sequencing sample was made of blood. The receptors come from a man aged 50 to 59 in good health. Both conserved end residues are part of each CDR3. The D gene is left open where the match is weak. Clone sizes are given selectively: once, few, many, or a class where the clone is expanded.

>-|TRBJ2-1|TRBV5-5|-
CASSLANPYNEQFF
TGTGCCAGCAGCTTGGCCAACCCCTACAATGAGCAGTTCTTC
>-|TRBJ2-1|TRBV6-5|-
CASSPNYLTYNEQFF
TGTGCCAGCAGCCCCAATTACTTAACCTACAATGAGCAGTTCTTC
>TRBD1|TRBJ1-1|TRBV19|-
CASTRQGAYTEAFF
TGTGCCAGTACCAGACAGGGGGCGTACACTGAAGCTTTCTTT
>-|TRBJ2-2|TRBV18|-
CASSRAGELFF
TGTGCCAGCTCAAGAGCCGGGGAGCTGTTTTTT
>TRBD2|TRBJ2-1|TRBV5-6|-
CASSPRGTQYNEQFF
TGTGCCAGCAGCCCGCGGGGGACCCAATACAATGAGCAGTTCTTC
>-|TRBJ2-3|TRBV6-4|once
CASSDGAGTVSDTQYF
TGTGCCAGCAGTGACGGGGCGGGGACAGTTTCAGATACGCAGTATTTT
>-|TRBJ2-3|TRBV7-3|-
CASSSYVGEQAQYF
TGTGCCAGCAGCAGTTATGTCGGGGAACAAGCGCAGTATTTT
>TRBD1|TRBJ1-1|TRBV28|-
CASSSPGGSNTEAFF
TGTGCCAGCAGCTCCCCAGGGGGCTCCAACACTGAAGCTTTCTTT
>-|TRBJ2-2|TRBV5-1|-
CASSLAGQRELFF
TGCGCCAGCAGCTTGGCCGGGCAGCGGGAGCTGTTTTTT
>-|TRBJ1-4|TRBV7-2|once
CASSFSARNEKLFF
TGTGCCAGCAGCTTTTCGGCTCGGAATGAAAAACTGTTTTTT
>-|TRBJ2-5|TRBV5-1|once
CASRGGETQYF
TGCGCCAGCCGGGGAGGAGAGACCCAGTACTTC
>TRBD1|TRBJ2-2|TRBV30|-
CAWSGDRAGELFF
TGTGCCTGGAGTGGAGACAGGGCCGGGGAGCTGTTTTTT
>-|TRBJ2-7|TRBV19|-
CASSKGQDLYEQYF
TGTGCCAGTAGTAAAGGACAAGACCTCTACGAGCAGTACTTC
>-|TRBJ1-2|TRBV27|-
CASSLQRNYGYTF
TGTGCCAGCAGTTTACAACGGAACTATGGCTACACCTTC
>-|TRBJ1-6|TRBV9|few
CASSNRHYNSPLHF
TGTGCCAGCAGCAATCGACATTATAATTCACCCCTCCACTTT
>-|TRBJ2-7|TRBV18|-
CASSPKISGQGEQYF
TGTGCCAGCTCACCAAAGATTTCCGGGCAAGGCGAGCAGTACTTC
>-|TRBJ2-5|TRBV2|few
CASSPWETQYF
TGTGCCAGCAGTCCATGGGAGACCCAGTACTTC
>-|TRBJ1-3|TRBV30|-
CAWSVPNSGNTIYF
TGTGCCTGGAGTGTACCAAACTCTGGAAACACCATATATTTT
>-|TRBJ1-1|TRBV27|-
CASSLRGYGRDTEAFF
TGTGCCAGCAGTTTACGTGGGTATGGGCGGGACACTGAAGCTTTCTTT
>-|TRBJ1-5|TRBV7-9|few
CASSPEGHSNQPQHF
TGTGCCAGCAGCCCCGAGGGCCATAGCAATCAGCCCCAGCATTTT
>-|TRBJ2-1|TRBV3-1/TRBV3-2|few
CASSRVDNEQFF
TGTGCCAGCAGCCGGGTGGACAATGAGCAGTTCTTC
>TRBD1|TRBJ2-7|TRBV29-1|-
CSVGQGAYEQYF
TGCAGCGTTGGGCAGGGGGCGTACGAGCAGTACTTC
>TRBD1|TRBJ1-6|TRBV18|-
CASSRDRETSPLHF
TGTGCCAGCTCTCGGGACAGGGAAACCTCACCCCTCCACTTT
>-|TRBJ1-4|TRBV3-1/TRBV3-2|few
CASSQAEKLFF
TGTGCCAGCAGCCAAGCCGAAAAACTGTTTTTT
>-|TRBJ1-1|TRBV7-9|-
CASSPPTVNTEAFF
TGTGCCAGCAGCCCTCCGACAGTGAACACTGAAGCTTTCTTT
>-|TRBJ1-6|TRBV7-9|-
CASSFGLNSPLHF
TGTGCCAGCAGCTTCGGTTTGAATTCACCCCTCCACTTT
>-|TRBJ1-4|TRBV5-1|-
CASSPNRVEEKLFF
TGCGCCAGCAGCCCGAACAGGGTAGAGGAAAAACTGTTTTTT
>-|TRBJ1-2|TRBV12-5|-
CASGLGLNRGYGYTF
TGTGCTAGTGGACTCGGGCTAAACAGAGGCTATGGCTACACCTTC
>-|TRBJ1-2|TRBV10-3|-
CAISEYSGNGYTF
TGTGCCATCAGTGAATATTCGGGGAATGGCTACACCTTC
>-|TRBJ1-3|TRBV5-5|-
CASWVEGFSRPNTIYF
TGTGCCAGCTGGGTCGAGGGCTTCAGTAGACCAAACACCATATATTTT
>TRBD2|TRBJ2-2|TRBV7-2|-
CASSPSGGAVGELFF
TGTGCCAGCAGCCCTAGCGGGGGGGCGGTCGGGGAGCTGTTTTTT
>-|TRBJ1-6|TRBV14|-
CASSQAGGRSPLHF
TGTGCCAGCAGCCAAGCTGGGGGACGATCACCCCTCCACTTT
>TRBD1|TRBJ1-3|TRBV7-8|once
CASSLGQGRGSSGNTIYF
TGTGCCAGCAGCTTAGGACAGGGGAGGGGGTCCTCTGGAAACACCATATATTTT